This TCR beta chain was identified during a study of blood T cell repertoires in COVID-19. This CDR3 is 16 amino acids long. CDR1 is LGHDT and CDR2 is YNNKEL in the germline V gene (reference sequence). Trimming pared 4 bases from V and 1 base from J, leaving 11 bases between. Original handling: Estimation of nucleated cell counts was performed using reference gene primer amplification. Some clones are missing from TCRdb's copy, which holds only in-frame ones; the method was immunoSEQ multiplex PCR. The V and J calls and clone size come from that table; D and trimming were worked out from the DNA. The table lists 200,000 to 250,000 clones, roughly 90% of them singletons, with roughly 2.5% in the top ten.

The source is a woman aged 55-69 years with acute or convalescent COVID-19. The sample consisted of peripheral blood. The chain has TRBV3-1 (or the pseudogene TRBV3-2) and TRBJ2-6; tentatively, D is TRBD2 (5 bases). As DNA, the CDR3 is TGTGCCAGCAGCCTGGACTGGAGGTCTGGGGCCAACGTCCTGACTTTC. Translated: CASSLDWRSGANVLTF.